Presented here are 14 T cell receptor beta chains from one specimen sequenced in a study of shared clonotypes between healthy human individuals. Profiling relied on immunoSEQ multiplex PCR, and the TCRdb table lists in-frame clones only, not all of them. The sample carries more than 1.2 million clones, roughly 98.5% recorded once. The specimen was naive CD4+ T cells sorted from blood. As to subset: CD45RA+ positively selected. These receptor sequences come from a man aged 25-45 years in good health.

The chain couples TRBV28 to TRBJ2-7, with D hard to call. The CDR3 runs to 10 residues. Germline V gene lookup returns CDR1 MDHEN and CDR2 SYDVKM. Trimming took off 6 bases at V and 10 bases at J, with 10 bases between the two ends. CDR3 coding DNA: TGTGCCAGCAGAGGTCTAAACCAGTACTTC. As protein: CASRGLNQYF.

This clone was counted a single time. The CDR3 nucleotides are TGTGCCACCAGCAGATTAGGACTCAACACCGGGGAGCTGTTTTTT. Protein: CATSRLGLNTGELFF. The chain joins TRBV15 to TRBJ2-2; tentative D call: TRBD2 (5 bases). CDR1 and CDR2 from the germline V gene are LNHNV and YYDKDF (reference sequence). This CDR3 spans 15 amino acids. V dropped 2 bases and J dropped 2 bases, with 9 bases sitting between them.

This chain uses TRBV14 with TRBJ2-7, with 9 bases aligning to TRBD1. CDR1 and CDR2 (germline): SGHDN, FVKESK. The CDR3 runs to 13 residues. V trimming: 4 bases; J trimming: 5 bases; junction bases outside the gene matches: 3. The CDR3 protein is CASSRTGVHEQYF. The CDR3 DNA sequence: TGTGCCAGCAGCCGGACAGGGGTCCACGAGCAGTACTTC.

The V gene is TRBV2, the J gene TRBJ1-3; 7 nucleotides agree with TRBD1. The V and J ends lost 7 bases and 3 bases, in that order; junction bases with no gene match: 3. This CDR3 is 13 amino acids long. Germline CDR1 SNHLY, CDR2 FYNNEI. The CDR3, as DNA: TGTGCCAGCACGACAGGGTTTGGAAACACCATATATTTT. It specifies CASTTGFGNTIYF.

This chain's CDR3 is CASSPPGTGREKLFF. CDR3 nucleotides: TGTGCCAGCAGCCCGCCCGGGACAGGGAGGGAAAAACTGTTTTTT. This chain joins TRBV7-9 and TRBJ1-4; 9 positions match TRBD1. The CDR3 is 15 amino acids. V was pared by 5 bases and J by 8 bases, with 9 bases of the junction left unmatched. In germline, CDR1 is SEHNR, CDR2 FQNEAQ (reference sequence).

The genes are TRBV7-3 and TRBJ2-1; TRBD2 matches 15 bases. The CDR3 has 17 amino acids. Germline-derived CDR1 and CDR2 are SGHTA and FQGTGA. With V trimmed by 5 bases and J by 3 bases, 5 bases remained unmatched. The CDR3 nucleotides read TGTGCCAGCAGCCCCGGGACTAGCGGGAGGATCTACAATGAGCAGTTCTTC. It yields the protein CASSPGTSGRIYNEQFF.

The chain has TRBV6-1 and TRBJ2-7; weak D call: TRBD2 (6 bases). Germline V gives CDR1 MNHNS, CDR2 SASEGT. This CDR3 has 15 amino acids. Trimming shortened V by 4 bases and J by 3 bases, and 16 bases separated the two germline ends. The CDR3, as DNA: TGTGCCAGCAGTGGGAGGGATCTTCGTATCTACGAGCAGTACTTC. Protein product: CASSGRDLRIYEQYF.

In nucleotides, the CDR3 is TGTGCCAGCAGTGAGCCCCGGGGACTAGCCTCCTACAATGAGCAGTTCTTC. Its protein product is CASSEPRGLASYNEQFF. The chain recombines TRBV25-1 with TRBJ2-1, with 9 bases identical to TRBD2. The CDR3 loop spans 17 amino acids. Trimming removed 3 bases from V and 0 bases from J; junction bases left unmatched: 6. CDR1 MGHDK and CDR2 SYGVNS come from the germline V gene.

CDR3 amino acids: CASSQAVTELSYNEQFF. In DNA form, the CDR3 reads TGCGCCAGCAGCCAAGCGGTGACAGAACTCTCCTACAATGAGCAGTTCTTC. The chain carries TRBV4-1 and TRBJ2-1, with D perhaps matching TRBD1 (5 bases). The germline gives CDR1 MGHRA, CDR2 YSYEKL. The ends were cut back, 1 base at V and 0 bases at J, with 13 bases in the middle. The CDR3 contains 17 residues.

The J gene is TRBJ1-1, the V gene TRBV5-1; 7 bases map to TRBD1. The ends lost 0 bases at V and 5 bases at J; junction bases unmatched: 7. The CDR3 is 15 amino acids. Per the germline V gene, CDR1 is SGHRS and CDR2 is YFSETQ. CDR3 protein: CASSLAVQGPTEAFF. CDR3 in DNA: TGCGCCAGCAGCTTGGCCGTACAGGGGCCGACTGAAGCTTTCTTT. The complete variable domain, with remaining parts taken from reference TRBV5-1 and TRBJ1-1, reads KAGVTQTPRYLIKTRGQQVTLSCSPISGHRSVSWYQQTPGQGLQFLFEYFSETQRNKGNFPGRFSGRQFSNSRSEMNVSTLELGDSALYLCASSLAVQGPTEAFFGQGTRLTVV.

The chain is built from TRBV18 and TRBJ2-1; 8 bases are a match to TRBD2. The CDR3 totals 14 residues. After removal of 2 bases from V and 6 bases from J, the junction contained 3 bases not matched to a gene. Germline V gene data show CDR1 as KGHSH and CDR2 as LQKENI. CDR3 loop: CASSPKGTSNEQFF. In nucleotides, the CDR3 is TGTGCCAGCTCACCAAAAGGGACTAGCAATGAGCAGTTCTTC.

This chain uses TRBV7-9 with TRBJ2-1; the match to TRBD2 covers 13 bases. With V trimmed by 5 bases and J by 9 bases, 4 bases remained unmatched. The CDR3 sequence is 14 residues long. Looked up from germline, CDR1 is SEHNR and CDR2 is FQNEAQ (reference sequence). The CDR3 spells CASSRLAGGLEQFF. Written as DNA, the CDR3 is TGTGCCAGCAGCCGACTAGCGGGAGGACTTGAGCAGTTCTTC.

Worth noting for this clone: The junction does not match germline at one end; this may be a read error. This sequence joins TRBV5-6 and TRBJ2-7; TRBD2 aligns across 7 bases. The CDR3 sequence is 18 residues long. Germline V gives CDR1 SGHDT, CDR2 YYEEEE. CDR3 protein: CASTLGGRRTTPVGEQYF. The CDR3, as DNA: TGTGCCAGCACCTTGGGAGGGAGAAGAACAACTCCTGTTGGGGAGCAGTACTTC.

The CDR3 sequence: CASSPRTSGETQYF. The CDR3 DNA follows: TGTGCCAGCTCACCGCGGACTAGCGGGGAGACCCAGTACTTC. The chain recombines TRBV18 with TRBJ2-5; TRBD2 matches at 11 bases. The germline gives CDR1 KGHSH, CDR2 LQKENI. V lost 3 bases to trimming and J lost 5 bases; unmatched junction nucleotides: 2. The CDR3 length is 14 residues.